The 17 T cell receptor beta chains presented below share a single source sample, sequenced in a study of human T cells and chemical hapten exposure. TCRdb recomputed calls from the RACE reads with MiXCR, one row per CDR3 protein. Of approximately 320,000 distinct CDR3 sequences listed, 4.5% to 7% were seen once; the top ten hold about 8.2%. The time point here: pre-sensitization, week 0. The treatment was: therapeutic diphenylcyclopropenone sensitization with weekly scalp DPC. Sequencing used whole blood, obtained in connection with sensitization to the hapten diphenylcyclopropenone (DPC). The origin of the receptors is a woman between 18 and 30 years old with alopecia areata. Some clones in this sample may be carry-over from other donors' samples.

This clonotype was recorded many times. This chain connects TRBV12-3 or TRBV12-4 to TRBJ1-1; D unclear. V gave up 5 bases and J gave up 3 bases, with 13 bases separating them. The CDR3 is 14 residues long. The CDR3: CASSKDGRDTEAFF. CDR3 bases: TGTGCCAGCAGTAAGGACGGCCGGGACACTGAAGCTTTCTTT.

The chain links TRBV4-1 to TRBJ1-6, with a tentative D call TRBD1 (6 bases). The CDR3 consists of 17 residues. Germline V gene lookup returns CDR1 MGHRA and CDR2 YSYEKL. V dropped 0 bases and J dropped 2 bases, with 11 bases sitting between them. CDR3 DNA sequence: TGCGCCAGCAGCCAAGAAGGCGGGGGCCCCTATAATTCACCCCTCCACTTT. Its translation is CASSQEGGGPYNSPLHF.

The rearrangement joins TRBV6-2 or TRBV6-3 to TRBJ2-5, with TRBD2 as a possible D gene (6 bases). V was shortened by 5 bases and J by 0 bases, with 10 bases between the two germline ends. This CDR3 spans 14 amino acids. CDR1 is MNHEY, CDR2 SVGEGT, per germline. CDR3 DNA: TGTGCCAGCAGTATAGCGGTGTACCAAGAGACCCAGTACTTC. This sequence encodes CASSIAVYQETQYF.

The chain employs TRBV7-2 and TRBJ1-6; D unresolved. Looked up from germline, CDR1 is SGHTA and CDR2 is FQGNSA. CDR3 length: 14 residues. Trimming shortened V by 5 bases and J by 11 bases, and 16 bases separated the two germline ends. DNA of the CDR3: TGTGCCAGCAGCCTCTCCGGACGCTTGACACCCCTCCACTTT. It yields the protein CASSLSGRLTPLHF.

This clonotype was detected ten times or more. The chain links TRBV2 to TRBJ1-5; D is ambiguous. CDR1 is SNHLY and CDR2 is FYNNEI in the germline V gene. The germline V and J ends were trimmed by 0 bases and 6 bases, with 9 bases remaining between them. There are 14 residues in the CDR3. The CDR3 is CASSEALGGQPQHF. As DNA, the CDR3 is TGTGCCAGCAGTGAAGCGCTTGGCGGTCAGCCCCAGCATTTT.

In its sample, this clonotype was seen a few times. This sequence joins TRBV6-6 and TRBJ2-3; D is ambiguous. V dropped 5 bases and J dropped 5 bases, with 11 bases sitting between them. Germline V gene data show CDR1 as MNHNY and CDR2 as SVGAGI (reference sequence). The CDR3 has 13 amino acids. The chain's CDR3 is CASSLTDLDTQYF. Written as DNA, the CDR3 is TGTGCCAGCAGTCTGACGGATTTAGATACGCAGTATTTT.

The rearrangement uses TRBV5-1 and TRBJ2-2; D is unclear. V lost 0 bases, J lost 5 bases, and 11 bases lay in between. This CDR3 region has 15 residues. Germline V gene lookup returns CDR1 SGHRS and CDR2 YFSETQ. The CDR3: CASSLDGPPTGELFF. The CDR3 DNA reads TGCGCCAGCAGCTTGGACGGACCCCCTACCGGGGAGCTGTTTTTT.

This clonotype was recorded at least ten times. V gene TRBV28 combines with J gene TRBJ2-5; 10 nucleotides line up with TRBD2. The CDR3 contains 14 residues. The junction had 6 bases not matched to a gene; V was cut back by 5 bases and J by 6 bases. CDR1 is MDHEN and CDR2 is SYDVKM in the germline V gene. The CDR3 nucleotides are TGTGCCAGCAGTCAAACTAGCGGGGTGAAGACCCAGTACTTC. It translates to CASSQTSGVKTQYF.

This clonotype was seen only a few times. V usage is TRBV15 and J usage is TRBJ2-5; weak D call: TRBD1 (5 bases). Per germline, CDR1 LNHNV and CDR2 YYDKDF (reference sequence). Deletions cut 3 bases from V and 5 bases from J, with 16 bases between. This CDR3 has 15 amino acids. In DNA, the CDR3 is TGTGCCACCAGCAGTGTTGGGGCGAGGCGGGAGACCCAGTACTTC. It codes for CATSSVGARRETQYF. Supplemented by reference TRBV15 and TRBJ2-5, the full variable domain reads DAMVIQNPRYQVTQFGKPVTLSCSQTLNHNVMYWYQQKSSQAPKLLFHYYDKDFNNEADTPDNFQSRRPNTSFCFLDIRSPGLGDTAMYLCATSSVGARRETQYFGPGTRLLVL.

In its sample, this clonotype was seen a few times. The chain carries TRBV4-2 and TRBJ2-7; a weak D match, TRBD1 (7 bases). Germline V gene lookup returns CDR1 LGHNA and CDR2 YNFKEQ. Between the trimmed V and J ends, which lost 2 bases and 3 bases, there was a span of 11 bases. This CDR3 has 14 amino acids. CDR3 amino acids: CASSQRQGGYEQYF. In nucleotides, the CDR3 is TGTGCCAGCAGCCAACGACAGGGAGGCTACGAGCAGTACTTC.

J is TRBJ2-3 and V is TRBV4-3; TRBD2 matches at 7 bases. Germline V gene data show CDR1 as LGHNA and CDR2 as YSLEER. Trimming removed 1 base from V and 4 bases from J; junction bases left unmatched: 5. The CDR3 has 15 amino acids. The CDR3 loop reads CASSQVAGEADTQYF. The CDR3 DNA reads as TGCGCCAGCAGCCAAGTTGCGGGGGAAGCAGATACGCAGTATTTT.

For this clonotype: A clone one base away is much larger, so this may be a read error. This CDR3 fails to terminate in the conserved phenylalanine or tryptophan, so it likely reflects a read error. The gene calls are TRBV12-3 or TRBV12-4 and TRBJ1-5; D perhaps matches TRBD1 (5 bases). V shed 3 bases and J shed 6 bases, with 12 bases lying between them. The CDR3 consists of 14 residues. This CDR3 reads CASSLVGTSQPQHY. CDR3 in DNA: TGTGCCAGCAGTTTGGTGGGGACGAGTCAGCCCCAGCATTAT.

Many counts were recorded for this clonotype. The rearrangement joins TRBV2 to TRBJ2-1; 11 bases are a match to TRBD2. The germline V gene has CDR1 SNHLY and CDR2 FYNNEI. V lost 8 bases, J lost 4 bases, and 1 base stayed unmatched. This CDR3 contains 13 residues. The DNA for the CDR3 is TGTGCCAGCCGACTAGCGGGGTACAATGAGCAGTTCTTC. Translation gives CASRLAGYNEQFF.

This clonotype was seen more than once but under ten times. CDR3 nucleotide sequence: TGTGCCATCAGTGACCTGGTTCGCATAACTGGAAACACCATATATTTT. Protein sequence: CAISDLVRITGNTIYF. This sequence joins TRBV10-3 and TRBJ1-3; D call uncertain. The CDR3 has 16 residues. Germline loops: CDR1 ENHRY, CDR2 SYGVKD. The V end lost 3 bases, the J end lost 2 bases, and 14 bases lay between the germline ends.

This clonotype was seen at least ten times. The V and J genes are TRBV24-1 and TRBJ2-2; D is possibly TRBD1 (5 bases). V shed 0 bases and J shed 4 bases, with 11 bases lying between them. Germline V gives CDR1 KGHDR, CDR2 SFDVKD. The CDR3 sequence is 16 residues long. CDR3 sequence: CATSDLSGISTGELFF. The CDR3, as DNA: TGTGCCACCAGTGATTTGTCAGGGATCAGCACCGGGGAGCTGTTTTTT.

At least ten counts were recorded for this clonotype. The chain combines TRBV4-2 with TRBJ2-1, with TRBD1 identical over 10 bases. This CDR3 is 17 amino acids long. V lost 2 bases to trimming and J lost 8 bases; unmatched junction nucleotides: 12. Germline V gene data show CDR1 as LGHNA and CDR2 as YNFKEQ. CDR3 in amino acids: CASSQQLAGTGADEQFF. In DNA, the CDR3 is TGTGCCAGCAGCCAACAGCTGGCCGGGACAGGGGCCGATGAGCAGTTCTTC.

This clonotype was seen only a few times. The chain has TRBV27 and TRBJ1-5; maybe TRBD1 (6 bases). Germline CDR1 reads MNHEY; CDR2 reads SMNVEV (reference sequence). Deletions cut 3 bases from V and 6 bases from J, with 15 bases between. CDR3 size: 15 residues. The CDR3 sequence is CASSFEGIRGQPQHF. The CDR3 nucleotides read TGTGCCAGCAGTTTCGAGGGGATCAGGGGTCAGCCCCAGCATTTT.